This T cell receptor beta chain was recovered during a study of T cells after yellow fever vaccination. The overall study: Preparation of fractions with low cell numbers was performed using SMART-Seq v4 Ultra Low Input. The study, taken as a whole, reports: The CD4 and CD8 compartments had a small share of their clonotypes in common. Re-detected after boosting: most primary clones, 96% of CD4 and 75% to 90% of CD8.

A process of 5'RACE template switching, which added a universal primer site and UMIs, was used to make TCR cDNA. MiXCR was run by TCRdb on the 5' RACE reads, yielding one entry per CDR3 protein. The sample has hundreds of thousands of distinct CDR3 sequences, over 15% seen once; the top ten hold 18%. This clonotype was seen only a few times. Its antigen is as yet unknown. The receptor's source is a man aged 18 to 30 who received the YFV17D yellow fever vaccine. This specimen was PBMCs, taken before the yellow fever booster vaccination.

The CDR3 loop reads CASSLRLAGTPDTQYF. CDR3 DNA: TGTGCCAGCAGCTTGAGACTAGCGGGGACCCCAGATACGCAGTATTTT. The chain links TRBV11-2 to TRBJ2-3; TRBD2 matches 11 bases. This CDR3 contains 16 residues. J gave up 4 bases and V 3 bases, and 6 bases lay outside the gene matches. CDR1 is SGHAT and CDR2 is FQNNGV in the germline V gene.